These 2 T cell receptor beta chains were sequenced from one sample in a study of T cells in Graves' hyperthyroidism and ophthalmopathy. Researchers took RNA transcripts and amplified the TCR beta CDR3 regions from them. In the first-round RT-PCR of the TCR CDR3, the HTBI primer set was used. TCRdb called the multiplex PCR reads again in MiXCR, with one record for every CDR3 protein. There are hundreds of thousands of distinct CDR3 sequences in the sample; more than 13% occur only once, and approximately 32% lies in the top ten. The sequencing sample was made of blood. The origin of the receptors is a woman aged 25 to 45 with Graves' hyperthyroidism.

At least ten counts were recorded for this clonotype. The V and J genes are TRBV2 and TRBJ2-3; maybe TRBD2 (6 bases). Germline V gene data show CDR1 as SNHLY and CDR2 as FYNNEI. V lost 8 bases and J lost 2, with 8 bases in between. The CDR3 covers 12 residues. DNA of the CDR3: TGTGCCAGCGGGAGGCCCACAGATACGCAGTATTTT. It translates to CASGRPTDTQYF.

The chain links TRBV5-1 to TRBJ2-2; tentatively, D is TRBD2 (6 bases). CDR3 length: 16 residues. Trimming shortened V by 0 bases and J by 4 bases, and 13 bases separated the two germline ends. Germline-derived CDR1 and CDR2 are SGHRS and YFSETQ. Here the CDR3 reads CASSLVPGSGTGELFF. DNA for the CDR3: TGCGCCAGCAGCTTGGTACCCGGGAGTGGCACCGGGGAGCTGTTTTTT.